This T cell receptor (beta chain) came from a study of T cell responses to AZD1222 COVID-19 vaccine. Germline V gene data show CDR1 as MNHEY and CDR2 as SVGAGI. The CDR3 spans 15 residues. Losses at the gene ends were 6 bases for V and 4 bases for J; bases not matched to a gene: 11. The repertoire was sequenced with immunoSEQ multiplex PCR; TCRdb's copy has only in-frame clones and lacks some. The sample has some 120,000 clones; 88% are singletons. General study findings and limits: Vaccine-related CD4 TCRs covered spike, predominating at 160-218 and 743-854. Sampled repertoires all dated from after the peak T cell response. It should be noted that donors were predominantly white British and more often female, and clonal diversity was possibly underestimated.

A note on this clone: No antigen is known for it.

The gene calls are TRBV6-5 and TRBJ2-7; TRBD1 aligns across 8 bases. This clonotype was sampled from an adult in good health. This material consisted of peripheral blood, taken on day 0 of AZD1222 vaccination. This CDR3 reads CASRQKTGGRYEQYF. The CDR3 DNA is TGTGCCAGCAGGCAAAAAACAGGGGGGAGATACGAGCAGTACTTC.